Listed below are T cell receptor beta chains from one sample, sequenced in a study of blood T cell repertoires in COVID-19. Profiled with immunoSEQ multiplex PCR; TCRdb holds only in-frame clones, not every one. The repertoire has about 250,000 clones, 80% to 90% of them found once; the top ten carry about 4.8%. Sequencing was carried out using peripheral blood. These receptors were obtained from a woman in her 70s with acute or convalescent COVID-19. CDR3s include the opening cysteine and the closing phenylalanine or tryptophan. The order of the fields is D gene, CDR3 length, V gene, J gene, clone size, CDR3 DNA, CDR3 protein. A D gene is named only where the DNA matches it firmly. Size tells how often a clone was seen (once, few, many) or the class of an expanded clone, and some rows leave it out.

TRBD1	16	TRBV7-9	TRBJ2-7	-	TGTGCCAGCAGCTTAGTCGGGGGACAGGGGGCCTACGAGCAGTACTTC	CASSLVGGQGAYEQYF
TRBD2	18	TRBV19	TRBJ2-1	-	TGTGCCAGTAGTACCCCTCCCGGGACTAGCGGCCTGGTCAATGAGCAGTTCTTC	CASSTPPGTSGLVNEQFF
-	16	TRBV10-3	TRBJ2-2	-	TGTGCCATCAGTGAGGCAGGGGCGGCGAACACCGGGGAGCTGTTTTTT	CAISEAGAANTGELFF
TRBD1	14	TRBV30	TRBJ1-2	-	TGTGCCTGGAGTCAAAACAGGGGGCAGGAAGGCTACACCTTC	CAWSQNRGQEGYTF
-	12	TRBV4-2	TRBJ2-2	once	TGTGCCAGCAGCCGCCAGGCCGGGGAGCTGTTTTTT	CASSRQAGELFF
-	14	TRBV10-1	TRBJ1-5	-	TGCGCCAGCAGCGCCGGAGGGACGGATCAGCCCCAGCATTTT	CASSAGGTDQPQHF
TRBD2	14	TRBV28	TRBJ2-1	-	TGTGCCAGTTACCTAGCGGGGGGGCTTTTAGGGCAGTTCTTC	CASYLAGGLLGQFF
-	14	TRBV7-2	TRBJ1-5	-	TGTGCCAGCAGCTTACACGGGATCAATCAGCCCCAGCATTTT	CASSLHGINQPQHF
TRBD1	16	TRBV7-2	TRBJ1-6	few	TGTGCCAGCAGCTTAGCGAGGGGGCTTCGTAATTCACCCCTCCACTTT	CASSLARGLRNSPLHF
TRBD1	13	TRBV7-2	TRBJ1-4	once	TGTGCCAGCAGCTCCGGACAGGGGGAAAAACTGTTTTTT	CASSSGQGEKLFF
TRBD1	14	TRBV6-5	TRBJ1-5	-	TGTGCCAGCAGTTTTGACAGGGCAAATCAGCCCCAGCATTTT	CASSFDRANQPQHF
-	14	TRBV7-8	TRBJ2-7	-	TGTGCCAGCAGCCGAGGACGGGGGACCTACGAGCAGTACTTC	CASSRGRGTYEQYF
TRBD1	14	TRBV19	TRBJ2-7	once	TGTGCCAGTACCCCCGGGACAGCAGAATACGAGCAGTACTTC	CASTPGTAEYEQYF
-	14	TRBV5-1	TRBJ1-4	-	TGCGCCAGCAGCTTGACACAGGGCAATGAAAAACTGTTTTTT	CASSLTQGNEKLFF
-	14	TRBV4-3	TRBJ2-1	-	TGCGCCAGCAGCCAAGTATCTCCGAGGAATGAGCAGTTCTTC	CASSQVSPRNEQFF
-	14	TRBV27	TRBJ1-1	-	TGTGCCAGCAGATTACCAGGGGAGAACACTGAAGCTTTCTTT	CASRLPGENTEAFF
TRBD1	14	TRBV30	TRBJ1-2	-	TGTGCCTGGAGTGCCAGGACAGGGAACTATGGCTACACCTTC	CAWSARTGNYGYTF
-	13	TRBV27	TRBJ1-1	-	TGTGCCAGTATGGGCCCCGCTGGGACTGAAGCTTTCTTT	CASMGPAGTEAFF
TRBD1	13	TRBV7-9	TRBJ2-7	-	TGTGCCAGCAGCTTGTACAGGGGCGGCGAGCAGTACTTC	CASSLYRGGEQYF
TRBD1	16	TRBV4-2	TRBJ2-3	-	TGTGCCAGCAGCCCCAGCATTACAACAGGGGCAGATACGCAGTATTTT	CASSPSITTGADTQYF
TRBD1	14	TRBV19	TRBJ1-4	-	TGTGCCAGTACCCCGGACAGGGGGCATGAAAAACTGTTTTTT	CASTPDRGHEKLFF
-	15	TRBV5-6	TRBJ1-1	-	TGTGCCAGCAGCTTGGTATCCGTTCGGGGCACTGAAGCTTTCTTT	CASSLVSVRGTEAFF
-	15	TRBV10-3	TRBJ1-3	-	TGTGCCATCAGTGGAGGGTCTCTTGAAGGAAACACCATATATTTT	CAISGGSLEGNTIYF
TRBD2	16	TRBV28	TRBJ2-2	-	TGTGCCAGCAGCCCAAGCGGGGGGGCCGACACCGGGGAGCTGTTTTTT	CASSPSGGADTGELFF
-	15	TRBV4-1	TRBJ1-1	-	TGCGCCAGCAGCCTGGCCGGGACAAGGGATTCTGAAGCTTTCTTT	CASSLAGTRDSEAFF
-	14	TRBV10-1	TRBJ1-4	-	TGCGCCAGCGTCGACTTTGCAACTAATGAAAAACTGTTTTTT	CASVDFATNEKLFF
-	15	TRBV6-1	TRBJ1-3	-	TGTGCCAGCAGCTTACAGGCGAGCTCTGGAAACACCATATATTTT	CASSLQASSGNTIYF
-	13	TRBV29-1	TRBJ1-1	-	TGCAGCGTTGAAACAACAGGATACACTGAAGCTTTCTTT	CSVETTGYTEAFF
-	13	TRBV12-3/TRBV12-4	TRBJ2-2	-	TGTGCCAGCAGTTTTCTAATGACCGGGGAGCTGTTTTTT	CASSFLMTGELFF
-	12	TRBV5-1	TRBJ1-2	-	TGCGCCAGCAGCCCCGAGAACTATGGCTACACCTTC	CASSPENYGYTF
-	14	TRBV5-1	TRBJ2-2	-	TGCGCCAGCAGCTTGTCGGGGGAGGACGGGGAGCTGTTTTTT	CASSLSGEDGELFF
-	14	TRBV16	TRBJ2-7	-	TGTGCCAGCAGTCCGGTCACCGTCGGGACAGAGCAGTACTTC	CASSPVTVGTEQYF
-	15	TRBV13	TRBJ2-7	-	TGTGCCAGCAGCGCGCGGTCAGGGGCCCTCTACGAGCAGTACTTC	CASSARSGALYEQYF
TRBD1	15	TRBV5-4	TRBJ2-7	few	TGTGCCAGCAGCCGCGGACAGGGTGCACCCTACGAGCAGTACTTC	CASSRGQGAPYEQYF
-	18	TRBV7-9	TRBJ2-1	-	TGTGCCAGCAGCCCCCGGTTCCGACTATTAAGCTCCTACAATGAGCAGTTCTTC	CASSPRFRLLSSYNEQFF
TRBD1	16	TRBV28	TRBJ1-2	-	TGTGCCAGCAGTTTATCCGGGGACAGGGCTTACCATGGCTACACCTTC	CASSLSGDRAYHGYTF
TRBD1	15	TRBV11-2	TRBJ1-4	-	TGTGCCAGCAGCTTAGATCAGGGGGCGAGGGAAAAACTGTTTTTT	CASSLDQGAREKLFF
TRBD2	17	TRBV24-1	TRBJ2-3	-	TGTGCCACTTCACCCGGGGCCCTAGCGGAAAGCACAGATACGCAGTATTTT	CATSPGALAESTDTQYF
TRBD2	13	TRBV10-2	TRBJ2-1	-	TGCGCCGTAATGGGCGGGGGGAACAATGAGCAGTTCTTC	CAVMGGGNNEQFF
TRBD1	13	TRBV19	TRBJ1-1	-	TGTGCCAGTAGTATGGACAGGGACACTGAAGCTTTCTTT	CASSMDRDTEAFF
TRBD1	16	TRBV5-1	TRBJ2-7	-	TGCGCCAGCAGAACCGTCGGACAGGGTGGGACCTACGAGCAGTACTTC	CASRTVGQGGTYEQYF
-	12	TRBV5-1	TRBJ1-2	-	TGCGCCAGCAGCTTGCGGGGGGGTGGCTACACCTTC	CASSLRGGGYTF
TRBD1	13	TRBV6-5	TRBJ1-4	once	TGTGCCAGCAAGACAGGGGTTCTTGAAAAACTGTTTTTT	CASKTGVLEKLFF
-	13	TRBV29-1	TRBJ1-2	-	TGCAGCGTTGTCGGGTGGCAGGGAGGAGGCTACACCTTC	CSVVGWQGGGYTF
-	15	TRBV19	TRBJ1-2	-	TGTGCCAGTAGTATAGGGGGAGGACGGATCTATGGCTACACCTTC	CASSIGGGRIYGYTF
TRBD1	15	TRBV20-1	TRBJ2-1	few	TGCAGTGCCAGTACCGGGACAGGGACATACAATGAGCAGTTCTTC	CSASTGTGTYNEQFF
-	12	TRBV7-2	TRBJ1-5	few	TGTGCCAGCAGCTTTAGTCCCGAAAGCCAGCATTTT	CASSFSPESQHF
-	15	TRBV7-8	TRBJ1-1	-	TGTGCCAGCAGCCTGGTGGCAGTAGCGAACACTGAAGCTTTCTTT	CASSLVAVANTEAFF
-	16	TRBV4-3	TRBJ2-5	-	TGCGCCAGCAGTCCCGGCGACAGGGGAGGGGGAGAGACCCAGTACTTC	CASSPGDRGGGETQYF
-	16	TRBV7-9	TRBJ2-2	-	TGTGCCAGCAGCCCAGGAGTAGGGGCGAACACCGGGGAGCTGTTTTTT	CASSPGVGANTGELFF
TRBD1	14	TRBV7-9	TRBJ2-1	-	TGTGCCAGCAGCCCCGGACAGGGTGTGAATGAGCAGTTCTTC	CASSPGQGVNEQFF
-	13	TRBV3-1/TRBV3-2	TRBJ2-2	-	TGTGCCAGCAGCCAAATCTCACTAGGGGAGCTGTTTTTT	CASSQISLGELFF
-	15	TRBV4-3	TRBJ1-4	-	TGCGCCAGCAGCCAAGTCGGGAGGGCTAATGAAAAACTGTTTTTT	CASSQVGRANEKLFF
-	13	TRBV10-3	TRBJ1-5	-	TGTGCCATCAGCCAGGATAGCAATCAGCCCCAGCATTTT	CAISQDSNQPQHF